One sample yielded the 18 T cell receptor beta chains listed below, sequenced in a study of Ad26.COV2.S vaccination and SARS-CoV-2 variants. The treatment here: approximately 18 received Ad26.COV2.S at low or high dose, single or two shots; 5 received placebo; per-sample allocation not given. Sampling was done on day 63 after the first vaccine or placebo injection. The protocol was immunoSEQ multiplex PCR, while the TCRdb copy is restricted to in-frame clones and leaves out a portion. The sample carries roughly 500,000 clones, roughly 85% recorded once. The sequencing used peripheral blood, collected in a trial of Ad26.COV2.S vaccine versus placebo. The receptors were sampled from a person between 18 and 65 years old who received the Ad26.COV2.S COVID-19 vaccine or a placebo.

V gene TRBV11-2 combines with J gene TRBJ2-1, with TRBD2 matching over 9 bases. The germline gives CDR1 SGHAT, CDR2 FQNNGV. V lost 3 bases and J lost 0; bases outside the gene matches: 6. The CDR3 totals 17 residues. CDR3 sequence: CASSLGVSGSSYNEQFF. Written as DNA, the CDR3 is TGTGCCAGCAGCTTGGGCGTTAGCGGGAGCTCCTACAATGAGCAGTTCTTC.

The chain uses TRBV5-1 and TRBJ2-3; possibly TRBD2 for D (5 bases). Germline-derived CDR1 and CDR2 are SGHRS and YFSETQ. The CDR3 is 15 residues long. V lost 2 bases and J lost 0, with 10 bases in between. The CDR3 sequence is CASSLGAVSTDTQYF. The CDR3 nucleotides are TGCGCCAGCAGCTTAGGAGCGGTCAGCACAGATACGCAGTATTTT.

This chain joins TRBV5-1 and TRBJ1-2; 8 bases align to TRBD1. V was clipped by 3 bases and J by 8 bases; unmatched bases: 12. The CDR3 sequence is 15 residues long. Germline lookup yields CDR1 SGHRS and CDR2 YFSETQ. The CDR3 bases are TGCGCCAGCAGCTCCCCCACGGGACAGGTGGTAGGCTACACCTTC. Translation gives CASSSPTGQVVGYTF.

V usage is TRBV4-2 and J usage is TRBJ2-3; possible D gene TRBD2, 5 bases. Looked up from germline, CDR1 is LGHNA and CDR2 is YNFKEQ. Trimming pared 1 base from V and 2 bases from J, leaving 7 bases between. The CDR3 consists of 14 residues. This CDR3 reads CASSQVANTDTQYF. The CDR3 DNA reads TGTGCCAGCAGCCAAGTAGCGAACACAGATACGCAGTATTTT.

The chain employs TRBV28 and TRBJ2-1, with TRBD2 identical over 7 bases. V shed 3 bases and J 0 bases; nucleotides not matched to a gene: 8. CDR1 is MDHEN and CDR2 is SYDVKM in the germline V gene. This CDR3 spans 17 amino acids. The CDR3 loop is CASSFSSGTISYNEQFF. The CDR3 nucleotides are TGTGCCAGCAGTTTTTCTTCGGGGACTATCTCCTACAATGAGCAGTTCTTC.

CDR3 DNA: TGTGCCAGCAGCCAAGGTACAGCCGGGGGGGCCCAGCATTTT. This translates into CASSQGTAGGAQHF. The J gene is TRBJ1-5, the V gene TRBV3-1 (or the pseudogene TRBV3-2), with TRBD1 as a possible D gene (5 bases). The germline gives CDR1 LGHDT, CDR2 YNNKEL (reference sequence). This CDR3 has 14 amino acids. The V end was cut by 1 base, the J end by 11 bases, with 15 bases between.

The rearrangement joins TRBV10-3 to TRBJ2-7, with TRBD2 matching 10 bases. The ends lost 0 bases at V and 6 bases at J; junction bases unmatched: 5. CDR1 and CDR2 (germline): ENHRY, SYGVKD. The length of the CDR3 is 15 residues. The CDR3 region has the DNA TGTGCCATCAGTGAGTCAGCGGGAGGGTATGCCGAGCAGTACTTC. This codes for CAISESAGGYAEQYF.

The chain recombines TRBV30 with TRBJ2-7; no reliable D call. Trimming cost V 2 bases and J 2 bases, with 16 bases left between them. The CDR3 runs to 15 residues. From germline, CDR1 is GTSNPN and CDR2 SVGIG (reference sequence). The CDR3 DNA reads TGTGCCTGGAGTCACGCCAGAGCCCTGGCCTACGAGCAGTACTTC. Translated: CAWSHARALAYEQYF. The full variable domain, its missing parts supplied by reference TRBV30 and TRBJ2-7, is SQTIHQWPATLVQPVGSPLSLECTVEGTSNPNLYWYRQAAGRGLQLLFYSVGIGQISSEVPQNLSASRPQDRQFILSSKKLLLSDSGFYLCAWSHARALAYEQYFGPGTRLTVT.

This clone was counted only a few times. The gene calls are TRBV4-2 and TRBJ1-6; a weak D match, TRBD1 (5 bases). There are 12 residues in the CDR3. Trimming removed 0 bases at V and 17 bases at J, with 11 bases between. The germline gives CDR1 LGHNA, CDR2 YNFKEQ. The CDR3 sequence is CASSQDLKDIHF. CDR3 coding DNA: TGTGCCAGCAGCCAAGATCTAAAGGACATCCACTTT.

This clone has a single count. This rearrangement joins TRBV30 to TRBJ1-6; D gene uncertain. Per germline, CDR1 GTSNPN and CDR2 SVGIG (reference sequence). The CDR3 covers 12 residues. Trimming pared 3 bases from V and 14 bases from J, leaving 14 bases between. The CDR3 sequence: CAWRPPVGSLHF. The CDR3, as DNA: TGTGCCTGGAGGCCGCCTGTGGGGTCCCTCCACTTT.

The rearrangement joins TRBV14 to TRBJ1-1; TRBD1 matches 10 bases. J gave up 10 bases and V 4 bases, and 12 bases lay outside the gene matches. In germline, CDR1 is SGHDN, CDR2 FVKESK. This CDR3 contains 15 residues. CDR3: CASSLIRDRGTSAFF. The CDR3 region has the DNA TGTGCCAGCAGCCTAATCCGGGACAGGGGAACTTCAGCTTTCTTT.

Only a few counts were recorded for this clone. This chain uses TRBV4-3 with TRBJ2-2; D possibly corresponds to TRBD2 (5 bases). The germline CDR1 and CDR2 sequences are LGHNA and YSLEER. V gave up 2 bases and J gave up 0 bases, with 16 bases separating them. The CDR3 sequence is 18 residues long. The CDR3 sequence is CASSQFSLDGANTGELFF. CDR3 sequence (DNA): TGCGCCAGCAGCCAATTTTCCCTCGACGGGGCGAACACCGGGGAGCTGTTTTTT.

This clone occurred once. V usage is TRBV7-2 and J usage is TRBJ1-5, with 8 bases matching TRBD1. The CDR3 length is 16 residues. The V and J ends lost 1 base and 4 bases, in that order; junction bases with no gene match: 6. CDR1 and CDR2 (germline): SGHTA, FQGNSA. The CDR3 protein is CASSLEPGQVNQPQHF. The DNA for the CDR3 is TGTGCCAGCAGCTTAGAACCGGGACAGGTTAATCAGCCCCAGCATTTT. Filled out from reference TRBV7-2 and TRBJ1-5, the complete variable domain reads GAGVSQSPSNKVTEKGKDVELRCDPISGHTALYWYRQSLGQGLEFLIYFQGNSAPDKSGLPSDRFSAERTGGSVSTLTIQRTQQEDSAVYLCASSLEPGQVNQPQHFGDGTRLSIL.

The J gene is TRBJ1-1, the V gene TRBV9; D gene ambiguous. Trimming removed 3 bases at V and 5 bases at J, with 8 bases between. This CDR3 is built from 12 residues. The germline gives CDR1 SGDLS, CDR2 YYNGEE. The chain's CDR3 is CASSASGTEAFF. CDR3 DNA sequence: TGTGCCAGCAGCGCATCTGGGACTGAAGCTTTCTTT.

V usage is TRBV5-1 and J usage is TRBJ2-5, with 7 bases that match TRBD2. CDR3 length: 15 amino acids. The junction had 9 bases not matched to a gene; V was cut back by 5 bases and J by 2 bases. In germline, CDR1 is SGHRS, CDR2 YFSETQ. CDR3 nucleotide sequence: TGCGCCAGCAGTTCCAATAGCGGGCCTCAAGAGACCCAGTACTTC. Encoded protein: CASSSNSGPQETQYF.

The chain has TRBV5-4 and TRBJ2-7, with 9 bases identical to TRBD1. Trimming at V came to 4 bases and at J to 3 bases, leaving 14 bases not matched to a gene. This CDR3 has 17 amino acids. CDR1 and CDR2 from the germline V gene are SGHNT and YYREEE (reference sequence). The CDR3 region is CASSARDREGVGYEQYF. In DNA, the CDR3 is TGTGCCAGCAGCGCGAGGGACAGGGAAGGGGTAGGCTACGAGCAGTACTTC.

Comment on this clone: An end of the junction does not agree with germline; a read error may underlie this. The CDR3 loop reads CASSPTATERLF. The CDR3 region has the DNA TGTGCCAGCAGCCCTACGGCTACTGAGCGGCTCTTT. V and J are TRBV12-3 or TRBV12-4 and TRBJ1-1; unclear D gene. CDR3 length equals 12 residues.

V and J are TRBV28 and TRBJ2-7; TRBD1 aligns across 8 bases. Germline assignment: CDR1 MDHEN and CDR2 SYDVKM. Trimming at V came to 5 bases and at J to 4 bases, leaving 13 bases not matched to a gene. CDR3 length: 16 residues. The CDR3 nucleotides read TGTGCCAGCAGTGGCGGACAGGGAACCGCTTCTTACGAGCAGTACTTC. Its translation is CASSGGQGTASYEQYF.